A selection of T cell receptor beta chains follows, all from one sample in a study of cytomegalovirus exposure and HLA in healthy donors. Method: immunoSEQ multiplex PCR; TCRdb's copy keeps in-frame clones and lacks some. The sample yields about 160,000 clones, about three quarters seen once. The sample was PBMCs. The receptors come from a man younger than 35 in good health and CMV-seropositive. Both conserved end residues are part of each CDR3. The order of the fields is V gene, D gene, J gene, clone size, CDR3 protein, CDR3 DNA. A D gene is named only where the DNA matches it firmly. Clone size is not always given. Where it is, it says once, few, many or a class for expanded clones.

V gene: TRBV7-2
D gene: NA
J gene: TRBJ2-4
clone size: NA
CDR3 protein: CASSLIRGGNIQYF
CDR3 DNA: TGTGCCAGCAGCTTAATCAGGGGTGGAAACATTCAGTACTTC

V gene: TRBV9
D gene: TRBD1
J gene: TRBJ1-4
clone size: once
CDR3 protein: CASSAAGTGVEKLFF
CDR3 DNA: TGTGCCAGCAGCGCTGCCGGGACAGGGGTTGAAAAACTGTTTTTT

V gene: TRBV29-1
D gene: NA
J gene: TRBJ1-1
clone size: NA
CDR3 protein: CSVERVWTEAFF
CDR3 DNA: TGCAGCGTTGAAAGAGTGTGGACTGAAGCTTTCTTT

V gene: TRBV28
D gene: NA
J gene: TRBJ2-2
clone size: NA
CDR3 protein: CASSNPSENTGELFF
CDR3 DNA: TGTGCCAGCAGTAACCCTAGCGAGAACACCGGGGAGCTGTTTTTT

V gene: TRBV6-5
D gene: TRBD1
J gene: TRBJ1-1
clone size: once
CDR3 protein: CASSRRGQGAVSFF
CDR3 DNA: TGTGCCAGCAGCCGACGGGGACAGGGGGCGGTTTCATTCTTT

V gene: TRBV19
D gene: TRBD1
J gene: TRBJ1-3
clone size: NA
CDR3 protein: CASRPQGKRFGNTIYF
CDR3 DNA: TGTGCCAGTAGACCACAGGGGAAGAGGTTTGGAAACACCATATATTTT

V gene: TRBV6-1
D gene: NA
J gene: TRBJ1-4
clone size: NA
CDR3 protein: CASSATQGSNEKLFF
CDR3 DNA: TGTGCCAGCAGTGCTACACAGGGATCTAATGAAAAACTGTTTTTT

V gene: TRBV4-1
D gene: NA
J gene: TRBJ2-5
clone size: NA
CDR3 protein: CASSQEAGGETQYF
CDR3 DNA: TGCGCCAGCAGCCAAGAGGCTGGCGGGGAGACCCAGTACTTC

V gene: TRBV14
D gene: TRBD1
J gene: TRBJ1-2
clone size: NA
CDR3 protein: CASSQDWGQGSGGYTF
CDR3 DNA: TGTGCCAGCAGCCAAGATTGGGGACAGGGATCGGGAGGCTACACCTTC

V gene: TRBV6-6
D gene: TRBD2
J gene: TRBJ2-5
clone size: NA
CDR3 protein: CASSLGLAGGETQYF
CDR3 DNA: TGTGCCAGCAGTCTAGGACTAGCGGGAGGAGAGACCCAGTACTTC

V gene: TRBV5-5
D gene: NA
J gene: TRBJ2-1
clone size: few
CDR3 protein: CASSFAGAEQFF
CDR3 DNA: TGTGCCAGCAGCTTCGCAGGGGCTGAGCAGTTCTTC

V gene: TRBV6-6
D gene: TRBD1
J gene: TRBJ1-4
clone size: NA
CDR3 protein: CASSSTGDATNEKLFF
CDR3 DNA: TGTGCCAGCAGTTCGACAGGGGACGCAACTAATGAAAAACTGTTTTTT

V gene: TRBV2
D gene: TRBD1
J gene: TRBJ1-2
clone size: few
CDR3 protein: CASKATGGGGYTF
CDR3 DNA: TGTGCCAGCAAAGCGACAGGGGGAGGTGGCTACACCTTC

V gene: TRBV4-2
D gene: NA
J gene: TRBJ1-5
clone size: NA
CDR3 protein: CASSQGHRDPGQPQHF
CDR3 DNA: TGTGCCAGCAGCCAAGGTCACCGCGACCCAGGTCAGCCCCAGCATTTT

V gene: TRBV19
D gene: TRBD1
J gene: TRBJ1-2
clone size: NA
CDR3 protein: CASSDRDRRIDGYTF
CDR3 DNA: TGTGCCAGTAGCGACCGGGACAGGCGTATAGATGGCTACACCTTC

V gene: TRBV29-1
D gene: TRBD1
J gene: TRBJ1-5
clone size: NA
CDR3 protein: CSVGQGSNQPQHF
CDR3 DNA: TGCAGCGTCGGACAGGGCAGCAATCAGCCCCAGCATTTT

V gene: TRBV5-6
D gene: TRBD1
J gene: TRBJ2-2
clone size: NA
CDR3 protein: CASSFGQGYTGELFF
CDR3 DNA: TGTGCCAGCAGCTTCGGACAGGGCTACACCGGGGAGCTGTTTTTT

V gene: TRBV18
D gene: NA
J gene: TRBJ1-1
clone size: NA
CDR3 protein: CASSQGDTEAFF
CDR3 DNA: TGTGCCAGCTCACAGGGGGACACTGAAGCTTTCTTT

V gene: TRBV18
D gene: NA
J gene: TRBJ1-4
clone size: once
CDR3 protein: CASSLDRNEKLFF
CDR3 DNA: TGTGCCAGCTCCCTGGACAGAAATGAAAAACTGTTTTTT

V gene: TRBV11-2
D gene: NA
J gene: TRBJ2-5
clone size: NA
CDR3 protein: CASSRGNQETQYF
CDR3 DNA: TGTGCCAGCAGCAGAGGGAACCAAGAGACCCAGTACTTC

V gene: TRBV7-6
D gene: TRBD1
J gene: TRBJ2-6
clone size: NA
CDR3 protein: CASSLTDRAYSGANVLTF
CDR3 DNA: TGTGCCAGCAGCTTGACGGACAGGGCTTACTCTGGGGCCAACGTCCTGACTTTC

V gene: TRBV7-2
D gene: TRBD2
J gene: TRBJ2-1
clone size: few
CDR3 protein: CASSPRASGGALGINEQFF
CDR3 DNA: TGTGCCAGCAGCCCTCGGGCTAGCGGGGGGGCGTTGGGTATTAATGAGCAGTTCTTC